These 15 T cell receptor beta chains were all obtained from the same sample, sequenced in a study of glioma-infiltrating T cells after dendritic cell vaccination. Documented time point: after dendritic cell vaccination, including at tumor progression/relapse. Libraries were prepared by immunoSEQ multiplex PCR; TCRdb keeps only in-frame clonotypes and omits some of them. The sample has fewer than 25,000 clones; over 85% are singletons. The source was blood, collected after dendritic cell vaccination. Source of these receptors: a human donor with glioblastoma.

This chain's CDR3 is CSVVPRQFNNEQYF. For the CDR3, the DNA is TGCAGCGTTGTACCCCGACAGTTTAATAACGAGCAGTACTTC. This chain links TRBV29-1 with TRBJ2-7, with a tentative D call TRBD1 (5 bases). CDR3 length: 14 residues. The germline V and J ends were trimmed by 4 bases and 5 bases, with 18 bases remaining between them. Germline loops: CDR1 SQVTM, CDR2 ANQGSEA.

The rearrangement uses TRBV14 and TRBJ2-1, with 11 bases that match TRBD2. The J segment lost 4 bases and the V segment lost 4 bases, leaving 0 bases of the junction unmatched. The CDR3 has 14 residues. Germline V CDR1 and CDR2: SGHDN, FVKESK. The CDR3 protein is CASSLAGGYNEQFF. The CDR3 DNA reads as TGTGCCAGCAGCCTAGCGGGGGGGTACAATGAGCAGTTCTTC.

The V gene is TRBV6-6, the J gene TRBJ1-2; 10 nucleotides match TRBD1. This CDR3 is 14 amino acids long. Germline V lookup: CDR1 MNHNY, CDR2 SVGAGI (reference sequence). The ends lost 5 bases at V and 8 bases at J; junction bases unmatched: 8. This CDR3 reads CASSADRGRLGYTF. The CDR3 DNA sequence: TGTGCCAGCAGTGCTGACAGGGGGCGCCTCGGCTACACCTTC.

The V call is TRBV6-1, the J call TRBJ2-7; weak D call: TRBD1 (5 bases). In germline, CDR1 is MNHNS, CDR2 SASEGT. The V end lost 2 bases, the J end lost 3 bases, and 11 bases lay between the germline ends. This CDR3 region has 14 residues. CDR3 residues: CASSETGPGYEQYF. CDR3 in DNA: TGTGCCAGCAGTGAAACAGGACCGGGCTACGAGCAGTACTTC.

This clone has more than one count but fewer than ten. The CDR3 DNA follows: TGCGCCAGCAGCTTGGTGGTTAGCTCCTACGAGCAGTACTTC. Amino acids: CASSLVVSSYEQYF. This rearrangement joins TRBV5-1 to TRBJ2-7; D is undetermined. The CDR3 has 14 amino acids. The V gene lost 0 bases and the J gene lost 0 bases, with 7 bases spanning the gap. The germline V gene encodes CDR1 SGHRS and CDR2 YFSETQ.

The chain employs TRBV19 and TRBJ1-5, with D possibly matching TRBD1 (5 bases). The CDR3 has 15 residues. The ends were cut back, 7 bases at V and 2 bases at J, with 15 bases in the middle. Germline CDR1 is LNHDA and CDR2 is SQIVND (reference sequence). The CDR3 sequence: CASTGGAFGNQPQHF. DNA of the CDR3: TGTGCCAGTACCGGAGGGGCCTTCGGCAATCAGCCCCAGCATTTT.

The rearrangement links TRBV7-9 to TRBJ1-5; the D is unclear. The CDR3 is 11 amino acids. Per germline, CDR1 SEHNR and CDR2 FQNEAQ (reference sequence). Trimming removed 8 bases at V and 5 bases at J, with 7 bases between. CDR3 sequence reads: CASGEYQPQHF. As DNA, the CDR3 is TGTGCCAGCGGGGAGTATCAGCCCCAGCATTTT. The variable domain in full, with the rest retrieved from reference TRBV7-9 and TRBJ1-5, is DTGVSQNPRHKITKRGQNVTFRCDPISEHNRLYWYRQTLGQGPEFLTYFQNEAQLEKSRLLSDRFSAERPKGSFSTLEIQRTEQGDSAMYLCASGEYQPQHFGDGTRLSIL.

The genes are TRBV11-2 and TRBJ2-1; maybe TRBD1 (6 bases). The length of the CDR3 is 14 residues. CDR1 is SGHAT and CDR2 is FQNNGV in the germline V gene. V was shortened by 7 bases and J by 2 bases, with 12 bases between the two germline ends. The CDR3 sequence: CASKLGGAYNEQFF. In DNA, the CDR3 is TGTGCCAGCAAATTAGGGGGTGCCTACAATGAGCAGTTCTTC.

The CDR3 reads CASSSREGPYEQYF. The CDR3 DNA reads as TGTGCCAGTAGTTCTCGGGAGGGTCCCTACGAGCAGTACTTC. V usage is TRBV19 and J usage is TRBJ2-7, with 8 positions matching TRBD2. The CDR3 runs 14 residues. From germline, CDR1 is LNHDA and CDR2 SQIVND (reference sequence). V trimming: 5 bases; J trimming: 2 bases; junction bases outside the gene matches: 5.

CDR3 bases: TGTGCCAGCTCCCCTCGGTCCGGGGTTTACGAGCAGTACTTC. Residues: CASSPRSGVYEQYF. The chain combines TRBV18 with TRBJ2-7, with TRBD2 as a possible D gene (5 bases). Germline-derived CDR1 and CDR2 are KGHSH and LQKENI. The CDR3 is 14 amino acids. The V end was cut by 6 bases, the J end by 4 bases, with 16 bases between.

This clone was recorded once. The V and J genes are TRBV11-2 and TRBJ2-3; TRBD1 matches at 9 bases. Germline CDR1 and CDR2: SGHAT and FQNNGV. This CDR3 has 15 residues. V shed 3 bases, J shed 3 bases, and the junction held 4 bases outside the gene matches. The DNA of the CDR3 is TGTGCCAGCAGCTTGGGGGGACAGGGTACAGATACGCAGTATTTT. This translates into CASSLGGQGTDTQYF.

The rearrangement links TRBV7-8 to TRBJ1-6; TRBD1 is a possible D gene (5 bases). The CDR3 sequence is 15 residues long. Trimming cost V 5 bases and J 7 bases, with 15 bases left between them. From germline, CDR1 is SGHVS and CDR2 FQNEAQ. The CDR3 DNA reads TGTGCCAGCAGCCGGGGGACGACGTACAATTCACCCCTCCACTTT. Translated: CASSRGTTYNSPLHF. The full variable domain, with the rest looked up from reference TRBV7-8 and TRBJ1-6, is GAGVSQSPRYKVAKRGQDVALRCDPISGHVSLFWYQQALGQGPEFLTYFQNEAQLDKSGLPSDRFFAERPEGSVSTLKIQRTQQEDSAVYLCASSRGTTYNSPLHFGNGTRLTVT.

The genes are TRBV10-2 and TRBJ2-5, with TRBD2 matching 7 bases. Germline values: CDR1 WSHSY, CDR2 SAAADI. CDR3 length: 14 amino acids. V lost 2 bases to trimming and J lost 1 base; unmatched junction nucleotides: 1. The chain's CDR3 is CASSEGGVQETQYF. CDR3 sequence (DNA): TGCGCCAGCAGTGAGGGGGGGGTCCAAGAGACCCAGTACTTC.

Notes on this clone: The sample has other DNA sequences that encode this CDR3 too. The DNA for the CDR3 is TGCAGCGTCCGATCGGACAGAGATAATTCACCCCTCCACTTT. It translates to CSVRSDRDNSPLHF. The chain employs TRBV29-1 and TRBJ1-6, with a tentative D call TRBD1 (6 bases). CDR1 SQVTM and CDR2 ANQGSEA come from the germline V gene. V was trimmed by 6 bases and J by 5 bases, leaving 14 bases between them. The CDR3 totals 14 residues.

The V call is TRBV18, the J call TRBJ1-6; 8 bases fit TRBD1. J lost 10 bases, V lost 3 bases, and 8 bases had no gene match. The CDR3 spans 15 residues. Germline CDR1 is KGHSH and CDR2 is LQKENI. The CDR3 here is CASSPRQGAKSPLHF. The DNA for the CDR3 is TGTGCCAGCTCACCCCGGCAGGGGGCGAAATCACCCCTCCACTTT.